One sample yielded the 7 T cell receptor beta chains listed below, sequenced in a study of T and B cells in COVID-19 patients. TRB rearrangements were amplified by multiplex PCR with BIOMED2 TRB-A/B primers. From the multiplex PCR reads, TCRdb called clonotypes with MiXCR, one entry per CDR3 protein. The sample holds some 13,000 distinct CDR3 sequences, roughly 23% seen once. Blood genomic DNA input for TRB amplification was 250-500 ng. Sequences were obtained from blood. These receptor sequences come from a human donor who had recovered from COVID-19.

In its sample, this clonotype was seen once. The chain is built from TRBV11-1 and TRBJ2-4, with 9 nucleotides matching TRBD1. Germline loops: CDR1 SGHAT, CDR2 FQDESV (reference sequence). The CDR3 spans 14 residues. Germline trimming cut 5 bases from V and 9 bases from J; bases unmatched to any gene: 8. CDR3 coding DNA: TGTGCCAGCAGCCAAATACAGGGGGCGGGCATTCAGTACTTC. Translation: CASSQIQGAGIQYF.

This chain uses TRBV19 with TRBJ2-1; TRBD2 matches at 15 bases. The junction had 13 bases not matched to a gene; V was cut back by 10 bases and J by 9 bases. The CDR3 spans 16 residues. Germline CDR1 LNHDA, CDR2 SQIVND (reference sequence). The CDR3 region has the DNA TGTGCCACCCCGGGGACTAGCGGGAGGAGGGTGCTTGAGCAGTTCTTC. The encoded protein is CATPGTSGRRVLEQFF.

This chain uses TRBV20-1 with TRBJ2-7; D remains unclear. V lost 4 bases and J 5 bases, leaving 12 bases between the germline ends. This CDR3 has 12 residues. In germline, CDR1 is DFQATT, CDR2 SNEGSKA (reference sequence). The CDR3 DNA reads TGCAGTGCTACCCCGACAATCGACGAGCAGTACTTC. This gives the protein CSATPTIDEQYF.

The chain is built from TRBV5-1 and TRBJ2-7; no definite D call. Germline CDR1 is SGHRS and CDR2 is YFSETQ. CDR3 size: 13 residues. V was cut by 3 bases and J by 2 bases, with 9 bases left in between. CDR3 sequence reads: CASSYTAPYEQYF. The CDR3 bases are TGCGCCAGCAGCTACACTGCGCCCTACGAGCAGTACTTC.

V and J are TRBV19 and TRBJ2-1; TRBD2 matches 15 bases. V lost 2 bases and J lost 1; bases outside the gene matches: 6. Germline values: CDR1 LNHDA, CDR2 SQIVND (reference sequence). The CDR3 spans 19 residues. CDR3 protein: CASSIRTSGGARSYNEQFF. The CDR3 DNA sequence: TGTGCCAGTAGTATAAGGACTAGCGGGGGGGCCAGGTCCTACAATGAGCAGTTCTTC.

This clonotype has more than one count but fewer than ten. The gene calls are TRBV11-2 and TRBJ2-7; TRBD1 agrees at 8 bases. Germline V gives CDR1 SGHAT, CDR2 FQNNGV. The length of the CDR3 is 14 residues. Trimming at V came to 5 bases and at J to 5 bases, leaving 8 bases not matched to a gene. As DNA, the CDR3 is TGTGCCAGCAGCATCTCGGACAGGGTACACGAGCAGTACTTC. It translates to CASSISDRVHEQYF.

This clonotype was detected a few times. The V and J genes are TRBV6-2 or TRBV6-3 and TRBJ2-1, with D perhaps matching TRBD2 (6 bases). Germline CDR1 MNHEY, CDR2 SVGEGT. The V and J ends lost 3 bases and 2 bases respectively, with 17 bases between them. The length of the CDR3 is 17 residues. CDR3 bases: TGTGCCAGCAGTTATCGCCTAGGTAGCGGCCCCTACAATGAGCAGTTCTTC. Translated: CASSYRLGSGPYNEQFF.